The 27 T cell receptor beta chains reported below all come from one sample, sequenced in a study of blood T cell repertoires in COVID-19. Method: immunoSEQ multiplex PCR; TCRdb's copy keeps in-frame clones and lacks some. The repertoire holds tens of thousands of clones, with approximately 80% as singletons. What was sequenced was peripheral blood. The origin of the receptors is a human donor in a cohort sampled during active COVID-19.

DNA for the CDR3: TGTGCCAGCAGCGCTACAGGTAGGATGCACGAGCAGTACTTC. It yields the protein CASSATGRMHEQYF. The chain employs TRBV9 and TRBJ2-7; D is perhaps TRBD1 (5 bases). The V gene lost 3 bases and the J gene lost 5 bases, with 15 bases spanning the gap. The CDR3 is made up of 14 amino acids. Germline assignment: CDR1 SGDLS and CDR2 YYNGEE.

The chain recombines TRBV2 with TRBJ2-2, with 7 positions matching TRBD2. This CDR3 spans 15 amino acids. Losses at the gene ends were 2 bases for V and 9 bases for J; bases not matched to a gene: 9. Germline CDR1 SNHLY, CDR2 FYNNEI. CDR3 amino acids: CASSESRGSKRELFF. In DNA, the CDR3 is TGTGCCAGCAGTGAAAGCCGCGGGAGCAAGAGGGAGCTGTTTTTT. Full variable domain (outside the CDR3, taken from reference TRBV2 and TRBJ2-2): EPEVTQTPSHQVTQMGQEVILRCVPISNHLYFYWYRQILGQKVEFLVSFYNNEISEKSEIFDDQFSVERPDGSNFTLKIRSTKLEDSAMYFCASSESRGSKRELFFGEGSRLTVL.

The chain employs TRBV6-1 and TRBJ2-1, with TRBD2 matching 8 bases. This CDR3 has 16 amino acids. Trimming cost V 4 bases and J 3 bases; bases outside gene matches: 8. CDR1 MNHNS and CDR2 SASEGT come from the germline V gene. The CDR3 region is CASSGPAGAHYNEQFF. The CDR3 DNA follows: TGTGCCAGCAGTGGGCCAGCGGGGGCCCACTACAATGAGCAGTTCTTC.

This chain uses TRBV11-3 with TRBJ2-5, with a weak D call TRBD1 (5 bases). CDR3 length equals 13 residues. Germline V lookup: CDR1 SGHNT, CDR2 YENEEA. The ends were cut back, 3 bases at V and 2 bases at J, with 7 bases in the middle. The CDR3 sequence is CASSFGAQETQYF. CDR3 DNA sequence: TGTGCCAGCAGCTTTGGGGCGCAAGAGACCCAGTACTTC.

The chain is built from TRBV7-6 and TRBJ1-1; D is undetermined. CDR1 and CDR2 (germline): SGHVS, FNYEAQ. The V end lost 1 base, the J end lost 4 bases, and 16 bases lay between the germline ends. This CDR3 has 16 amino acids. The CDR3 protein is CASSLEMAGTGTEAFF. The CDR3 DNA follows: TGTGCCAGCAGCTTAGAGATGGCGGGAACGGGCACTGAAGCTTTCTTT.

J is TRBJ2-7 and V is TRBV5-1, with a possible D match to TRBD2 (7 bases). Trimming removed 4 bases from V and 0 bases from J, with 17 bases in between. CDR3 size: 16 residues. The germline CDR1 and CDR2 sequences are SGHRS and YFSETQ. The CDR3 region is CASSRGEGGLSYEQYF. The DNA for the CDR3 is TGCGCCAGCAGCCGCGGGGAGGGGGGCCTCTCCTACGAGCAGTACTTC.

This clone was picked up a small number of times. J is TRBJ1-5 and V is TRBV6-6, with 7 bases lining up with TRBD1. CDR3 size: 15 residues. Trimming cost V 4 bases and J 0 bases; bases outside gene matches: 3. Germline loops: CDR1 MNHNY, CDR2 SVGAGI (reference sequence). The CDR3 DNA is TGTGCCAGCAGTTCGGGACAGAATAGCAATCAGCCCCAGCATTTT. It translates to CASSSGQNSNQPQHF.

This chain joins TRBV14 and TRBJ2-3; 7 nucleotides match TRBD2. The germline V gene encodes CDR1 SGHDN and CDR2 FVKESK. V was clipped by 5 bases and J by 6 bases; unmatched bases: 5. This CDR3 has 13 residues. Written as DNA, the CDR3 is TGTGCCAGCAGCTGGGGGGGTAAGGATACGCAGTATTTT. This gives the protein CASSWGGKDTQYF.

The CDR3 reads CASSVTSGGAKTDTQYF. In DNA, the CDR3 is TGTGCCAGTAGTGTGACTAGCGGGGGGGCCAAGACAGATACGCAGTATTTT. The rearrangement links TRBV19 to TRBJ2-3, with 14 bases fitting TRBD2. CDR1 LNHDA and CDR2 SQIVND come from the germline V gene (reference sequence). This CDR3 contains 17 residues. With V trimmed by 5 bases and J by 3 bases, 7 bases remained unmatched. Complete variable domain (other parts from reference TRBV19 and TRBJ2-3): DGGITQSPKYLFRKEGQNVTLSCEQNLNHDAMYWYRQDPGQGLRLIYYSQIVNDFQKGDIAEGYSVSREKKESFPLTVTSAQKNPTAFYLCASSVTSGGAKTDTQYFGPGTRLTVL.

This clone was found a few times. The chain is built from TRBV6-6 and TRBJ2-2; TRBD2 matches 7 bases. CDR3 size: 14 residues. The germline V gene has CDR1 MNHNY and CDR2 SVGAGI (reference sequence). Losses at the gene ends were 3 bases for V and 3 bases for J; bases not matched to a gene: 1. DNA for the CDR3: TGTGCCAGCAGTTATGGGGGGGACACCGGGGAGCTGTTTTTT. It codes for CASSYGGDTGELFF.

This chain links TRBV30 with TRBJ1-4; D remains unclear. CDR1 and CDR2 (germline): GTSNPN, SVGIG (reference sequence). This CDR3 is built from 15 residues. The germline V and J ends were trimmed by 2 bases and 1 base, with 11 bases remaining between them. The DNA of the CDR3 is TGTGCCTGGAGTTTTAGGGAGGGAACTAATGAAAAACTGTTTTTT. This sequence encodes CAWSFREGTNEKLFF.

This chain joins TRBV6-5 and TRBJ1-6, with no clear D. V was shortened by 7 bases and J by 8 bases, with 12 bases between the two germline ends. The CDR3 totals 13 residues. The germline V gene has CDR1 MNHEY and CDR2 SVGAGI. The CDR3: CASKGWRDSPLHF. CDR3 DNA: TGTGCCAGCAAAGGGTGGCGGGATTCACCCCTCCACTTT.

The chain uses TRBV5-1 and TRBJ1-3, with D perhaps TRBD1 (6 bases). The germline gives CDR1 SGHRS, CDR2 YFSETQ. The CDR3 is 15 amino acids. V dropped 4 bases and J dropped 2 bases, with 13 bases sitting between them. The CDR3 spells CASSQNTGPGNTIYF. The CDR3, as DNA: TGCGCCAGCAGCCAAAACACAGGGCCTGGAAACACCATATATTTT.

This clone was observed a single time. V gene TRBV1 combines with J gene TRBJ1-5; the table's D call, TRBD1, has no DNA check behind it. TRBV1 corresponds to a pseudogene. This CDR3 has 14 residues. DNA of the CDR3: TGCACCACTCTAGAGAGGGGGCGAGGGCAGCCCCAGCATTTT. It translates to CTTLERGRGQPQHF.

The chain carries TRBV3-1 (or the pseudogene TRBV3-2) and TRBJ2-4, with TRBD1 identical over 7 bases. The CDR3 extends over 17 amino acids. CDR1 LGHDT and CDR2 YNNKEL come from the germline V gene (reference sequence). V gave up 3 bases and J gave up 0 bases; unmatched junction bases: 8. As DNA, the CDR3 is TGTGCCAGCAGCCACCCCGGGACAGCGCTAGCCAAAAACATTCAGTACTTC. Its protein product is CASSHPGTALAKNIQYF.

This clone has a single count. V and J are TRBV30 and TRBJ2-7, with TRBD2 matching over 8 bases. Germline V gene lookup returns CDR1 GTSNPN and CDR2 SVGIG (reference sequence). This CDR3 is built from 15 residues. The V gene end was trimmed by 3 bases and the J gene end by 0 bases; junction bases not matched to a gene: 7. The CDR3 sequence is CAWRALAGLSYEQYF. CDR3 bases: TGTGCCTGGAGGGCCTTAGCGGGGCTCTCCTACGAGCAGTACTTC.

The chain recombines TRBV19 with TRBJ1-6, with D unclear. Germline loops: CDR1 LNHDA, CDR2 SQIVND (reference sequence). The V end was cut by 6 bases, the J end by 7 bases, with 10 bases between. CDR3 size: 13 residues. The CDR3 loop is CASREGLNSPLHF. DNA of the CDR3: TGTGCCAGTAGGGAGGGCCTCAATTCACCCCTCCACTTT.

The rearrangement uses TRBV5-1 and TRBJ2-7; tentatively, D is TRBD2 (6 bases). Deletions cut 0 bases from V and 7 bases from J, with 11 bases between. This CDR3 is built from 13 residues. Germline values: CDR1 SGHRS, CDR2 YFSETQ. As DNA, the CDR3 is TGCGCCAGCAGCTTGGGGTTAGCGGAGGAGCAGTACTTC. Translation gives CASSLGLAEEQYF.

The CDR3 here is CASSPARQGVDTGELFF. The CDR3 region has the DNA TGTGCCAGCAGCCCGGCCCGACAGGGCGTGGACACCGGGGAGCTGTTTTTT. This rearrangement joins TRBV13 to TRBJ2-2; 7 positions match TRBD1. V was clipped by 5 bases and J by 3 bases; unmatched bases: 12. CDR3 length: 17 residues. In germline, CDR1 is PRHDT, CDR2 FYEKMQ (reference sequence).

The V gene is TRBV18, the J gene TRBJ2-7; 9 nucleotides align to TRBD1. The CDR3 has 14 residues. Unmatched junction bases numbered 4, after V lost 4 bases and J lost 3 bases. CDR1 and CDR2 (germline): KGHSH, LQKENI. The CDR3 region has the DNA TGTGCCAGCTCACAGTCGACAGGGGGCTACGAGCAGTACTTC. This encodes CASSQSTGGYEQYF.

The V and J genes are TRBV5-1 and TRBJ2-7; weak D call: TRBD2 (6 bases). V was pared by 0 bases and J by 7 bases, with 11 bases between. Germline V gives CDR1 SGHRS, CDR2 YFSETQ. The CDR3 is 13 residues long. As DNA, the CDR3 is TGCGCCAGCAGCTTGGGGGGGAGGCGGGAGCAGTACTTC. Protein product: CASSLGGRREQYF.

The genes are TRBV30 and TRBJ1-2; 8 bases fit TRBD1. The CDR3 has 17 amino acids. The V gene end was trimmed by 3 bases and the J gene end by 5 bases; junction bases not matched to a gene: 17. Germline loops: CDR1 GTSNPN, CDR2 SVGIG (reference sequence). CDR3 sequence: CAWRNTQSGTGGYGYTF. CDR3 sequence (DNA): TGTGCCTGGAGAAATACCCAATCCGGGACAGGAGGGTATGGCTACACCTTC.

The CDR3 DNA sequence: TGTGCCAGTAGTATTGGGACAGGGCATAGCAATCAGCCCCAGCATTTT. Translating gives CASSIGTGHSNQPQHF. The chain links TRBV19 to TRBJ1-5, with 9 bases matching TRBD1. Germline V gene sequence: CDR1 LNHDA, CDR2 SQIVND (reference sequence). CDR3 length equals 16 residues. Germline trimming cut 3 bases from V and 0 bases from J; bases unmatched to any gene: 3.

This chain connects TRBV3-1 (or the pseudogene TRBV3-2) to TRBJ1-5; D uncertain. CDR3 size: 15 residues. CDR1 is LGHDT, CDR2 YNNKEL, per germline (reference sequence). V dropped 1 base and J dropped 4 bases, with 11 bases sitting between them. CDR3 nucleotides: TGTGCCAGCAGCCAAGGAGGGAAGGAGAATCAGCCCCAGCATTTT. This codes for CASSQGGKENQPQHF.

CDR3 DNA: TGTGCCAGCCGACTAGCGGTTTCGAACACCGGGGAGCTGTTTTTT. Its protein product is CASRLAVSNTGELFF. This chain connects TRBV6-5 to TRBJ2-2; TRBD2 agrees at 9 bases. The CDR3 loop spans 15 amino acids. Trimming at V came to 8 bases and at J to 0 bases, leaving 4 bases not matched to a gene. The germline CDR1 and CDR2 sequences are MNHEY and SVGAGI.

The chain employs TRBV6-4 and TRBJ2-6; D call uncertain. CDR1 is MRHNA, CDR2 SNTAGT, per germline. Deletions cut 2 bases from V and 2 bases from J, with 7 bases between. This CDR3 contains 15 residues. In DNA, the CDR3 is TGTGCCAGCAGTGACGGGCAGACTGGGGCCAACGTCCTGACTTTC. As protein: CASSDGQTGANVLTF.

The DNA of the CDR3 is TGTGCCAGCAGCCAAGAGGGCGAGCAGTTCTTC. Translated: CASSQEGEQFF. The chain recombines TRBV4-2 with TRBJ2-1; no clear D gene. CDR3 length equals 11 residues. With 0 bases removed from V and 10 bases from J, the gap between germline ends came to 4 bases. Germline CDR1 and CDR2: LGHNA and YNFKEQ.